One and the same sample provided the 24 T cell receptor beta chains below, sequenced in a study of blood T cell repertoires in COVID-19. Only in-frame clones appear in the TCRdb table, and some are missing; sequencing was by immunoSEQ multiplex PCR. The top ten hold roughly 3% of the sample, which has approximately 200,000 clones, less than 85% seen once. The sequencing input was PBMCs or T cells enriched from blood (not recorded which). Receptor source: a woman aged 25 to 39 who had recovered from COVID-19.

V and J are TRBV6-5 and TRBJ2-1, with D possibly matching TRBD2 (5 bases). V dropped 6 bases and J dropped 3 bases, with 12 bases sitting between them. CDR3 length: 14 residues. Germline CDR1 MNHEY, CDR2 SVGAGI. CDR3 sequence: CASRGGRGYNEQFF. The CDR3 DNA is TGTGCCAGCAGGGGCGGGCGCGGCTACAATGAGCAGTTCTTC.

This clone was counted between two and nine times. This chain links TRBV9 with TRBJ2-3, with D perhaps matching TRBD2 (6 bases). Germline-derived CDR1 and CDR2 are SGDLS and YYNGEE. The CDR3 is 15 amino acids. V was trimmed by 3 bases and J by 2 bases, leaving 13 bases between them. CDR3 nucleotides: TGTGCCAGCAGCGGCGGGGCGCCGAACACAGATACGCAGTATTTT. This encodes CASSGGAPNTDTQYF.

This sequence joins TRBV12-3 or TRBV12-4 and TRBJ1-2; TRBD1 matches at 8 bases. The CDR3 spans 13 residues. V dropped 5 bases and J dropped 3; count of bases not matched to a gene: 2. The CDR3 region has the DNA TGTGCCAGCAGTGACAGGGGCGACTATGGCTACACCTTC. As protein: CASSDRGDYGYTF.

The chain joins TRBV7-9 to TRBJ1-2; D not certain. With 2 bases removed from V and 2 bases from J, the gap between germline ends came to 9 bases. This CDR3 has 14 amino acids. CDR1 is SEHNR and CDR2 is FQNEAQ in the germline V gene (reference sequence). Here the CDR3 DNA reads TGTGCCAGCAGCTTACTGTCGGTGAACTATGGCTACACCTTC. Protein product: CASSLLSVNYGYTF.

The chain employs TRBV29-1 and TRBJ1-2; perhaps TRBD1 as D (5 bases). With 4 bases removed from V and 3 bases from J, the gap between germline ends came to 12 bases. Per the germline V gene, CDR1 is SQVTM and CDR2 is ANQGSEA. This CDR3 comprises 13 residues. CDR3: CSVAMGGHYGYTF. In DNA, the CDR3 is TGCAGCGTTGCAATGGGGGGACACTATGGCTACACCTTC.

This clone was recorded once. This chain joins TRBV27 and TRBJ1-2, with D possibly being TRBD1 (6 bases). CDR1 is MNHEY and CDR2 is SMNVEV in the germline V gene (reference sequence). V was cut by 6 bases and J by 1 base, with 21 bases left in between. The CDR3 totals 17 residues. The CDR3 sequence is CASRERASHRVNYGYTF. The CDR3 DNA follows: TGTGCCAGCAGGGAGAGGGCTTCCCACAGGGTTAACTATGGCTACACCTTC.

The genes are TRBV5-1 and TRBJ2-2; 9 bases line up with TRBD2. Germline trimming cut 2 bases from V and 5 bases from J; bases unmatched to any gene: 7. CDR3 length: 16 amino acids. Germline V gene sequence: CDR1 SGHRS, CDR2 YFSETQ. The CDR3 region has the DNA TGCGCCAGCAGCTTCAAGGCGGGGGGGCAAACCGGGGAGCTGTTTTTT. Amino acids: CASSFKAGGQTGELFF.

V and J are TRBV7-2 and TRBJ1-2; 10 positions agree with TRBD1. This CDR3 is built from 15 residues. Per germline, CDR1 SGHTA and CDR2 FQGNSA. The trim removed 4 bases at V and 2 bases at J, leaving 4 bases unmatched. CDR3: CASSSGQGVNYGYTF. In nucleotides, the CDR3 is TGTGCCAGCAGCTCTGGACAGGGGGTGAACTATGGCTACACCTTC.

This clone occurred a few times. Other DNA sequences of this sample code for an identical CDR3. The CDR3 sequence is CATSDPGQGNYGYTF. CDR3 nucleotides: TGTGCCACCAGTGACCCCGGACAGGGAAACTATGGCTACACCTTC. V and J are TRBV24-1 and TRBJ1-2, with TRBD1 matching 8 bases. Germline CDR1 reads KGHDR; CDR2 reads SFDVKD. The CDR3 runs 15 residues. The trim removed 4 bases at V and 2 bases at J, leaving 5 bases unmatched.

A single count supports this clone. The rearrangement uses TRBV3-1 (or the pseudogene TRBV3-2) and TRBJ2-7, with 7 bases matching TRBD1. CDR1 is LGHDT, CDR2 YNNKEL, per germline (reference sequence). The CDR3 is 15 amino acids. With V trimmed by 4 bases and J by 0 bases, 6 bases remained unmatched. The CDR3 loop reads CASSRRTGSSYEQYF. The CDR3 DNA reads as TGTGCCAGCAGCCGCCGGACAGGAAGCTCCTACGAGCAGTACTTC.

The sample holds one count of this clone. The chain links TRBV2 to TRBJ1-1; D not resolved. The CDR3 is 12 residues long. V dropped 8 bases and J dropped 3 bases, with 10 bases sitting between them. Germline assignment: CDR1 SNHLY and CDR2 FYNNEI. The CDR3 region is CASCGGYTEAFF. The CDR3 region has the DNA TGTGCCAGCTGTGGCGGATACACTGAAGCTTTCTTT.

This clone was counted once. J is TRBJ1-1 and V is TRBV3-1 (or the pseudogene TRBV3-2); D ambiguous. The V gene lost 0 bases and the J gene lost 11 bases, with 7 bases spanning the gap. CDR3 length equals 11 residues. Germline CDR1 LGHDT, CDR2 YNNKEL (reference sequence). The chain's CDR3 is CASSQDYSAFF. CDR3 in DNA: TGTGCCAGCAGCCAAGATTACAGTGCTTTCTTT.

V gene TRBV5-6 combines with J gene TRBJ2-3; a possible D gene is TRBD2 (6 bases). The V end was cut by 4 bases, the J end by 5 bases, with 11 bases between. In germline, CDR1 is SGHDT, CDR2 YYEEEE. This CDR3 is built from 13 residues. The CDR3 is CASSGGLRDTQYF. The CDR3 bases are TGTGCCAGCAGCGGGGGGTTGAGAGATACGCAGTATTTT. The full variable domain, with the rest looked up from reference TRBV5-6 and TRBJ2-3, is DAGVTQSPTHLIKTRGQQVTLRCSPKSGHDTVSWYQQALGQGPQFIFQYYEEEERQRGNFPDRFSGHQFPNYSSELNVNALLLGDSALYLCASSGGLRDTQYFGPGTRLTVL.

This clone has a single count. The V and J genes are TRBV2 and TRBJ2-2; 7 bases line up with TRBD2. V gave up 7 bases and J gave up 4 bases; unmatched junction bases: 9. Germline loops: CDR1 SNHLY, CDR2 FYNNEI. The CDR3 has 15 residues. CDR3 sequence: CASTEGLAGTGELFF. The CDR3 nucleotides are TGTGCCAGCACCGAGGGTTTAGCGGGCACCGGGGAGCTGTTTTTT.

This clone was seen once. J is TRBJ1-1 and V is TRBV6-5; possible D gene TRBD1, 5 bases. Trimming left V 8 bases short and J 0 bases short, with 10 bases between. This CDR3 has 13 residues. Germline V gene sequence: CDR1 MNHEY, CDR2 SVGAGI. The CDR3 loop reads CASRQFMNTEAFF. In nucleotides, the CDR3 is TGTGCCAGCCGACAGTTCATGAACACTGAAGCTTTCTTT.

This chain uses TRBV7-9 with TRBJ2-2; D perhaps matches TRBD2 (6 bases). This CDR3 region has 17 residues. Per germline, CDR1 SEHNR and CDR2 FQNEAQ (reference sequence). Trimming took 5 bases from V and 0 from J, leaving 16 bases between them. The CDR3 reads CASSPGKIAANTGELFF. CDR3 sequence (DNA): TGTGCCAGCAGCCCCGGAAAGATAGCGGCGAACACCGGGGAGCTGTTTTTT.

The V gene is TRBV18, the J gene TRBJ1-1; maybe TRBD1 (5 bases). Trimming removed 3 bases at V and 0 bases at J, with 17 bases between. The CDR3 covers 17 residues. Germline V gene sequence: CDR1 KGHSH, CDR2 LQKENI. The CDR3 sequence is CASSPKRASGLNTEAFF. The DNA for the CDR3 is TGTGCCAGCTCACCCAAACGCGCGTCAGGGTTGAACACTGAAGCTTTCTTT.

The DNA for the CDR3 is TGTGCCAGCAGTTCCCCACAGGGGCGGGTGTCCTACGAGCAGTACTTC. Its translation is CASSSPQGRVSYEQYF. The gene calls are TRBV28 and TRBJ2-7; 7 nucleotides line up with TRBD1. Germline V gives CDR1 MDHEN, CDR2 SYDVKM. This CDR3 has 16 residues. The V segment lost 4 bases and the J segment 1 base; nucleotides outside the gene matches: 10.

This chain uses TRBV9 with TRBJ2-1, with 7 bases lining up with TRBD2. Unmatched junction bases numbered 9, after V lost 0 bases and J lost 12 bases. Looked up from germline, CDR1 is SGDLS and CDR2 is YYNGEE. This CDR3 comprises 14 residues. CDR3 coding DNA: TGTGCCAGCAGCGTAGTCTCGGGAGGTGTCGGGCAGTTCTTC. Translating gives CASSVVSGGVGQFF.

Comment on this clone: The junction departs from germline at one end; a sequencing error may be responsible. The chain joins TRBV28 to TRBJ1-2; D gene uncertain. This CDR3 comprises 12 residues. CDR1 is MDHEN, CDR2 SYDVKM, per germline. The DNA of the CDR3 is TGTGCCGGCAGTCCAGGCGGGGTCGGCTACACCTTC. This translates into CAGSPGGVGYTF.

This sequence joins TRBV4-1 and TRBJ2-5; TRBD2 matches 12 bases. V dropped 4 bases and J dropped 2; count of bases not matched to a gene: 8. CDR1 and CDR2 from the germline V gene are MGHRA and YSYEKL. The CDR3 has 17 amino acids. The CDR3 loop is CASSLTPGTSGQETQYF. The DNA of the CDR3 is TGCGCCAGCAGCCTAACCCCCGGGACTAGCGGGCAAGAGACCCAGTACTTC.

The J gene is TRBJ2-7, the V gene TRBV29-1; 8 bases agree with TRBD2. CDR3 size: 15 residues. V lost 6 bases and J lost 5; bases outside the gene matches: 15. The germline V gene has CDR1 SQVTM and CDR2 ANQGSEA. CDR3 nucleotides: TGCAGCGTGAGGGGTAGCGGGACCCCGCGGGACGAGCAGTACTTC. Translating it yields CSVRGSGTPRDEQYF.

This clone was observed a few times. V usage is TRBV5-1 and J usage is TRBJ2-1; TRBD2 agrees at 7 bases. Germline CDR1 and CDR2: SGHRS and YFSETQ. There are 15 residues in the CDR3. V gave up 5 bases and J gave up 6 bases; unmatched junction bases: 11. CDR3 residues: CASSRSGDGFNEQFF. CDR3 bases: TGCGCCAGCAGTCGCAGCGGGGACGGGTTCAATGAGCAGTTCTTC. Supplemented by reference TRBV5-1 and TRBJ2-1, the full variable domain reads KAGVTQTPRYLIKTRGQQVTLSCSPISGHRSVSWYQQTPGQGLQFLFEYFSETQRNKGNFPGRFSGRQFSNSRSEMNVSTLELGDSALYLCASSRSGDGFNEQFFGPGTRLTVL.

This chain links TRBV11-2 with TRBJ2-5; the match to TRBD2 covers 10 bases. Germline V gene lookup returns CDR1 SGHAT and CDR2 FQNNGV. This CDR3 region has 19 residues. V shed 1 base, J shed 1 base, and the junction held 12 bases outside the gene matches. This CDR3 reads CASSLVSPASGGPQETQYF. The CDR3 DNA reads TGTGCCAGCAGCTTAGTAAGCCCAGCTAGCGGGGGACCCCAAGAGACCCAGTACTTC.